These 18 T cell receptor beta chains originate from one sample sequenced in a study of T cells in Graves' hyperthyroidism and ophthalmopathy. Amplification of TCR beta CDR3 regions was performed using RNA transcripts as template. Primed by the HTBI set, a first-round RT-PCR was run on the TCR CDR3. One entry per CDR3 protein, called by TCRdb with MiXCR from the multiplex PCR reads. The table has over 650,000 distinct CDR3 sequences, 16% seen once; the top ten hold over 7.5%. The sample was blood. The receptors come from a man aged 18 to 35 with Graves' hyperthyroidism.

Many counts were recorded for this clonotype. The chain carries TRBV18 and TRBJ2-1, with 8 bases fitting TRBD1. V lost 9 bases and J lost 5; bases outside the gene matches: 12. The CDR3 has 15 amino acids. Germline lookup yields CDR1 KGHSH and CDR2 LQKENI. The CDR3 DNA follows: TGTGCCAGTTGCTGGGACAGGTTGTGTCACAATGAGCAGTTCTTC. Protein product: CASCWDRLCHNEQFF.

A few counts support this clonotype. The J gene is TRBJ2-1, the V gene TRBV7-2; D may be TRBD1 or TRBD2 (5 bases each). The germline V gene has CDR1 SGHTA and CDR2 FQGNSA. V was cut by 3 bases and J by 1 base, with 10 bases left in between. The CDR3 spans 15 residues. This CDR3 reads CASSFGAQSYNEQFF. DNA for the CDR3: TGTGCCAGCAGCTTCGGGGCCCAATCCTACAATGAGCAGTTCTTC.

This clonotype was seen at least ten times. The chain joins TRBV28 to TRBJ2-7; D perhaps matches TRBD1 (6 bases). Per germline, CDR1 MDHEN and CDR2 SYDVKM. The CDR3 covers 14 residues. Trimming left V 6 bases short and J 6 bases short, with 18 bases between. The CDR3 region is CASSTGTAKVEQYF. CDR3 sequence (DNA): TGTGCCAGCAGCACAGGGACGGCCAAAGTCGAGCAGTACTTC. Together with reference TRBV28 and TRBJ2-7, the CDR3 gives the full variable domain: DVKVTQSSRYLVKRTGEKVFLECVQDMDHENMFWYRQDPGLGLRLIYFSYDVKMKEKGDIPEGYSVSREKKERFSLILESASTNQTSMYLCASSTGTAKVEQYFGPGTRLTVT.

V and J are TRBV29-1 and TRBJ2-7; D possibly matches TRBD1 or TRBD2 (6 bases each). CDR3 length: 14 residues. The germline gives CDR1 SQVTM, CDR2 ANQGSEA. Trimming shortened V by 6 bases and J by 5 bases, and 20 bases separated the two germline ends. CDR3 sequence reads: CSVSRGLVFDEQYF. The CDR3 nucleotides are TGCAGCGTCTCCCGGGGGCTAGTTTTCGACGAGCAGTACTTC.

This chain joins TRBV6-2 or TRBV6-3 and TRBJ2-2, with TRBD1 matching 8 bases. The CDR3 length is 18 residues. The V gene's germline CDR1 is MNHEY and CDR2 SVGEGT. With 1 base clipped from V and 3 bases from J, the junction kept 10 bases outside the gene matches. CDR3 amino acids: CASSYWSGGNTYTGELFF. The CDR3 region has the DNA TGTGCCAGCAGTTACTGGTCAGGGGGCAATACATACACCGGGGAGCTGTTTTTT.

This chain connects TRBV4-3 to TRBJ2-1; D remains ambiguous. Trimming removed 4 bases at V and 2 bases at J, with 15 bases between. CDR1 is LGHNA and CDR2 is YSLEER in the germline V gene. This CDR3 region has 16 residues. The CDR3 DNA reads TGCGCCAGCAGCCGGGAACCGGGTCATACCTACAATGAGCAGTTCTTC. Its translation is CASSREPGHTYNEQFF.

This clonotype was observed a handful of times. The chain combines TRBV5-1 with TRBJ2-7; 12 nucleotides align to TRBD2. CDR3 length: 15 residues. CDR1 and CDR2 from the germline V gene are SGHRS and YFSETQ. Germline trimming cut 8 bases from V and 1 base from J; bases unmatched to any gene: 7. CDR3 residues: CASFPGLAGSYEQYF. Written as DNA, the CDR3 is TGCGCCAGTTTCCCCGGACTAGCGGGATCCTACGAGCAGTACTTC.

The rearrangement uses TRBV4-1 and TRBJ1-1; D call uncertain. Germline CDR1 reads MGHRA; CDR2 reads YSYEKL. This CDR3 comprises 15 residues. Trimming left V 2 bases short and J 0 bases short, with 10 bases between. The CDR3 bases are TGCGCCAGCAGCCAACAGGAGGCCCTGAACACTGAAGCTTTCTTT. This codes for CASSQQEALNTEAFF.

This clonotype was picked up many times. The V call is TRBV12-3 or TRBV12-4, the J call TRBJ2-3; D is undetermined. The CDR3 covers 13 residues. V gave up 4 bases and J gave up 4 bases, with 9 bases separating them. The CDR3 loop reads CASSSSPADTQYF. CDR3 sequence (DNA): TGTGCCAGCAGTTCGTCCCCGGCAGATACGCAGTATTTT.

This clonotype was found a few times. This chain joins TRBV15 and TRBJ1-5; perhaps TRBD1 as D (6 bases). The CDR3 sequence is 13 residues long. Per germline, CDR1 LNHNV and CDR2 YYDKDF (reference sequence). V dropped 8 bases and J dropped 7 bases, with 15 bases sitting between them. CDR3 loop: CATAGGGRQPQHF. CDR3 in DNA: TGTGCCACCGCTGGGGGGGGGCGACAGCCCCAGCATTTT.

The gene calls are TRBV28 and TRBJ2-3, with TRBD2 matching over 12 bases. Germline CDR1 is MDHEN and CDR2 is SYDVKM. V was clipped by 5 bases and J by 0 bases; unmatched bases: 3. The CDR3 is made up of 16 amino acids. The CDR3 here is CASSRLAGVSTDTQYF. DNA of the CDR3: TGTGCCAGCAGTCGACTAGCGGGAGTGAGCACAGATACGCAGTATTTT.

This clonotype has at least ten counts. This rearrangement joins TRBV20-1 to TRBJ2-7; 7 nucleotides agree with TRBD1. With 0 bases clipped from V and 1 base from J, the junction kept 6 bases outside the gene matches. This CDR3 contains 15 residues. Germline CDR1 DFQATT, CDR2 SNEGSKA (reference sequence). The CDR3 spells CSARDGGQPSYEQYF. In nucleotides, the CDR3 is TGCAGTGCTAGAGATGGGGGACAGCCGTCCTACGAGCAGTACTTC.

The CDR3 loop is CASSQGTGTYGYTF. The CDR3 DNA reads TGCGCCAGCAGCCAGGGGACAGGTACCTATGGCTACACCTTC. The chain links TRBV4-3 to TRBJ1-2, with TRBD1 matching over 8 bases. V was pared by 3 bases and J by 4 bases, with 4 bases of the junction left unmatched. CDR1 is LGHNA and CDR2 is YSLEER in the germline V gene. This CDR3 region has 14 residues.

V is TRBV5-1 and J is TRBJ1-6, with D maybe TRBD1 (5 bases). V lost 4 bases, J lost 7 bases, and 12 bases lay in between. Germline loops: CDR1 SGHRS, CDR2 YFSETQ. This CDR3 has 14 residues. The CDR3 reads CASSREAGNSPLHF. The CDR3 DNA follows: TGCGCCAGCAGCCGGGAGGCAGGGAATTCACCCCTCCACTTT. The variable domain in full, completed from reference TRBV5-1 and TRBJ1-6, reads KAGVTQTPRYLIKTRGQQVTLSCSPISGHRSVSWYQQTPGQGLQFLFEYFSETQRNKGNFPGRFSGRQFSNSRSEMNVSTLELGDSALYLCASSREAGNSPLHFGNGTRLTVT.

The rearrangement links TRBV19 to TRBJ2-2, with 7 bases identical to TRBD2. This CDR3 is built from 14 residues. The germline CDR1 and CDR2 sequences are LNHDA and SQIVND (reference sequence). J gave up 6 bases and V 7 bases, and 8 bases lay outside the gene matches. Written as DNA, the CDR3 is TGTGCCAGTATAGAGGGAGGGCCTCCCGGGGAGCTGTTTTTT. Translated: CASIEGGPPGELFF.

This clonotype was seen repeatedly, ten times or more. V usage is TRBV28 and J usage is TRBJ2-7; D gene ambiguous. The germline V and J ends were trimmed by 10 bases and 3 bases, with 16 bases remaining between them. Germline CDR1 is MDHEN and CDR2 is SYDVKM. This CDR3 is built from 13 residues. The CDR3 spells CATWSTNNYEQYF. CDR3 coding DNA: TGTGCCACCTGGTCTACTAATAACTACGAGCAGTACTTC.

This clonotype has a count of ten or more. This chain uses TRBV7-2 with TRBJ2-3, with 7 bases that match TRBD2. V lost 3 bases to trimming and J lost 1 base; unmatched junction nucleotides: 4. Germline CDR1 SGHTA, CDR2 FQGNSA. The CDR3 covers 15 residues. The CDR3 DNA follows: TGTGCCAGCAGCTTCGGCGGGAGAGGCACAGATACGCAGTATTTT. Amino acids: CASSFGGRGTDTQYF.

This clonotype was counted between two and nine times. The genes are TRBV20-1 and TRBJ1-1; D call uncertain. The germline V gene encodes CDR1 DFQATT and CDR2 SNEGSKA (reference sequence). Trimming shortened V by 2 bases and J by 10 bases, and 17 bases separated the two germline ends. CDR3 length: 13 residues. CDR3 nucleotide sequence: TGCAGTGCTAGACTCGACGTCGAGGGAGGAGCTTTCTTT. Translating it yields CSARLDVEGGAFF.